This passage covers 25 T cell receptor beta chains from one sample sequenced in a study of cytomegalovirus exposure and HLA in healthy donors. 60 Vbeta and 13 Jbeta primers were used in PCR. Measured with immunoSEQ multiplex PCR; TCRdb has only the in-frame clones, and not every one. The repertoire holds fewer than 200,000 clones, with roughly 80% as singletons. Material for sequencing was PBMCs. The receptors derive from a man aged 35 to 55 in good health and CMV-seronegative.

The chain joins TRBV25-1 to TRBJ2-7; 11 bases agree with TRBD2. The V gene's germline CDR1 is MGHDK and CDR2 SYGVNS. With V trimmed by 8 bases and J by 5 bases, 8 bases remained unmatched. The CDR3 is 14 residues long. The CDR3 sequence is CASGSGLAVNEQYF. For the CDR3, the DNA is TGTGCCAGCGGCTCGGGACTAGCGGTCAACGAGCAGTACTTC.

This clone appeared once. The J gene is TRBJ1-4, the V gene TRBV9; possibly TRBD1 for D (6 bases). The CDR3 has 16 residues. The V end lost 2 bases, the J end lost 3 bases, and 14 bases lay between the germline ends. In germline, CDR1 is SGDLS, CDR2 YYNGEE. The CDR3 loop reads CASSVGQGSANEKLFF. Written as DNA, the CDR3 is TGTGCCAGCAGCGTGGGGCAGGGGTCGGCTAATGAAAAACTGTTTTTT.

The chain is built from TRBV27 and TRBJ2-1; 9 nucleotides line up with TRBD2. This CDR3 has 19 amino acids. The germline V gene has CDR1 MNHEY and CDR2 SMNVEV (reference sequence). Germline trimming cut 0 bases from V and 9 bases from J; bases unmatched to any gene: 18. This chain's CDR3 is CASSLSGSGGGALLREQFF. Here the CDR3 DNA reads TGTGCCAGCAGTTTATCGGGGTCGGGCGGGGGGGCTCTATTGCGTGAGCAGTTCTTC.

This clone was counted a single time. The chain carries TRBV30 and TRBJ2-6; no clear D. This CDR3 comprises 14 residues. Trimming pared 2 bases from V and 0 bases from J, leaving 5 bases between. Germline V lookup: CDR1 GTSNPN, CDR2 SVGIG (reference sequence). The CDR3 DNA sequence: TGTGCCTGGAGTCGAGACTCTGGGGCCAACGTCCTGACTTTC. It specifies CAWSRDSGANVLTF.

This chain joins TRBV30 and TRBJ2-7, with 10 nucleotides matching TRBD1. Germline loops: CDR1 GTSNPN, CDR2 SVGIG (reference sequence). There are 18 residues in the CDR3. V lost 5 bases to trimming and J lost 1 base; unmatched junction nucleotides: 17. CDR3 region: CAWRPGQGFQIGSYEQYF. The DNA for the CDR3 is TGTGCCTGGCGTCCGGGACAGGGGTTTCAAATTGGATCCTACGAGCAGTACTTC.

This chain joins TRBV7-3 and TRBJ1-3; D gene uncertain. The CDR3 runs 17 residues. V lost 2 bases and J lost 1, with 15 bases in between. Germline lookup yields CDR1 SGHTA and CDR2 FQGTGA. The CDR3 spells CASSLPPGKGSGNTIYF. CDR3 coding DNA: TGTGCCAGCAGCTTACCGCCGGGAAAAGGATCTGGAAACACCATATATTTT.

The gene calls are TRBV28 and TRBJ2-5; 11 bases align to TRBD1. The J call may be faulty, since TRBJ2-7 better matches the DNA end. CDR1 MDHEN and CDR2 SYDVKM come from the germline V gene. CDR3 length equals 14 residues. The CDR3 DNA follows: TGTGCCAGCCGCCGGGACAGGGGGGCCTACGAGCAGTACTTC. It encodes CASRRDRGAYEQYF.

This clone has only one observation. V usage is TRBV5-4 and J usage is TRBJ2-7; the D gene is possibly TRBD1 (5 bases). V was shortened by 1 base and J by 5 bases, with 16 bases between the two germline ends. This CDR3 comprises 15 residues. Looked up from germline, CDR1 is SGHNT and CDR2 is YYREEE (reference sequence). The CDR3 region has the DNA TGTGCCAGCAGCTTGATGGGCCAGGGCGGAGACGAGCAGTACTTC. It encodes CASSLMGQGGDEQYF.

This clone was counted between two and nine times. The V gene is TRBV30, the J gene TRBJ2-2, with 10 bases aligning to TRBD1. Germline CDR1 is GTSNPN and CDR2 is SVGIG (reference sequence). The V gene end was trimmed by 4 bases and the J gene end by 3 bases; junction bases not matched to a gene: 2. There are 14 residues in the CDR3. CDR3 protein: CAWTGTGDTGELFF. The CDR3, as DNA: TGTGCCTGGACCGGGACAGGGGACACCGGGGAGCTGTTTTTT.

The chain couples TRBV30 to TRBJ1-1, with D unresolved. Germline CDR1 is GTSNPN and CDR2 is SVGIG (reference sequence). Trimming took off 3 bases at V and 5 bases at J, with 19 bases between the two ends. CDR3 length: 15 residues. DNA of the CDR3: TGTGCCTGGAGCCATAGCGGGGTTTGGGAGACTGAAGCTTTCTTT. It encodes CAWSHSGVWETEAFF.

The rearrangement joins TRBV28 to TRBJ2-1, with 10 bases matching TRBD1. J lost 7 bases, V lost 5 bases, and 11 bases had no gene match. Germline CDR1 and CDR2: MDHEN and SYDVKM. The CDR3 has 16 residues. CDR3 sequence reads: CASSPPLPGQGNEQFF. The CDR3 DNA sequence: TGTGCCAGCAGTCCGCCGCTTCCGGGACAGGGGAATGAGCAGTTCTTC.

The V and J genes are TRBV4-2 and TRBJ1-2; perhaps TRBD1 as D (5 bases). CDR3 length equals 15 residues. Trimming stripped 0 bases from V and 1 base from J, with 9 bases between. Germline V CDR1 and CDR2: LGHNA, YNFKEQ. The CDR3, as DNA: TGTGCCAGCAGCCAAGATTGGAGGGGTAACTATGGCTACACCTTC. It translates to CASSQDWRGNYGYTF.

This clone turned up a few times. The chain is built from TRBV5-1 and TRBJ2-5, with 8 nucleotides matching TRBD2. Looked up from germline, CDR1 is SGHRS and CDR2 is YFSETQ. The J segment lost 0 bases and the V segment lost 3 bases, leaving 1 base of the junction unmatched. This CDR3 spans 14 amino acids. The CDR3 nucleotides read TGCGCCAGCAGCTCGCGGGGGGACCAAGAGACCCAGTACTTC. It codes for CASSSRGDQETQYF.

The V gene is TRBV4-2, the J gene TRBJ2-5; D is perhaps TRBD2 (6 bases). The last part of the DNA fits TRBJ2-7 better; the J call may be wrong. Germline V gene sequence: CDR1 LGHNA, CDR2 YNFKEQ. The CDR3 spans 13 residues. CDR3 amino acids: CASSQEEGYEQYF. Written as DNA, the CDR3 is TGTGCCAGCAGCCAAGAGGAGGGCTACGAGCAGTACTTC.

This chain uses TRBV5-8 with TRBJ1-3, with 8 bases aligning to TRBD1. CDR3 size: 16 residues. CDR1 SGHTS and CDR2 YDEGEE come from the germline V gene. V shed 4 bases and J 2 bases; nucleotides not matched to a gene: 8. As DNA, the CDR3 is TGTGCCAGCAGCGGAATGACAGGGGTAGCTGGAAACACCATATATTTT. Its translation is CASSGMTGVAGNTIYF. Full variable domain (outside the CDR3, taken from reference TRBV5-8 and TRBJ1-3): EAGVTQSPTHLIKTRGQQATLRCSPISGHTSVYWYQQALGLGLQFLLWYDEGEERNRGNFPPRFSGRQFPNYSSELNVNALELEDSALYLCASSGMTGVAGNTIYFGEGSWLTVV.

This clone was seen only a few times. The chain recombines TRBV7-3 with TRBJ2-3; 9 bases match TRBD1. With 5 bases clipped from V and 12 bases from J, the junction kept 9 bases outside the gene matches. Germline values: CDR1 SGHTA, CDR2 FQGTGA. The CDR3 has 13 amino acids. The CDR3 reads CASSPTGTGLQYF. DNA of the CDR3: TGTGCCAGCAGCCCCACCGGGACAGGGTTACAGTATTTT.

V usage is TRBV7-6 and J usage is TRBJ2-5, with 7 bases fitting TRBD1. The CDR3 length is 14 residues. The germline gives CDR1 SGHVS, CDR2 FNYEAQ. After removal of 5 bases from V and 2 bases from J, the junction contained 5 bases not matched to a gene. CDR3 bases: TGTGCCAGCAGCACCGGGACAGATCAAGAGACCCAGTACTTC. This translates into CASSTGTDQETQYF. The full variable domain, with the rest looked up from reference TRBV7-6 and TRBJ2-5, is GAGVSQSPRYKVTKRGQDVALRCDPISGHVSLYWYRQALGQGPEFLTYFNYEAQQDKSGLPNDRFSAERPEGSISTLTIQRTEQRDSAMYRCASSTGTDQETQYFGPGTRLLVL.

This clone came up once. The chain employs TRBV6-5 and TRBJ2-2; TRBD2 matches 10 bases. Germline V gene data show CDR1 as MNHEY and CDR2 as SVGAGI. The CDR3 totals 16 residues. The V segment lost 0 bases and the J segment 6 bases; nucleotides outside the gene matches: 4. CDR3 in DNA: TGTGCCAGCAGTTACTCCCAGCGGGGGGGTTCCGGGGAGCTGTTTTTT. Protein: CASSYSQRGGSGELFF.

The gene calls are TRBV6-5 and TRBJ1-4; D remains unclear. V lost 5 bases and J 6 bases, leaving 13 bases between the germline ends. The length of the CDR3 is 14 residues. Germline CDR1 reads MNHEY; CDR2 reads SVGAGI. As DNA, the CDR3 is TGTGCCAGCAGTCTCACTAATCTAGATGAAAAACTGTTTTTT. Its translation: CASSLTNLDEKLFF.

A remark on this clone: Germline is not matched at one junction end, which may reflect a read error. The chain combines TRBV7-7 with TRBJ2-5; tentative D call: TRBD1 (5 bases). The CDR3 contains 14 residues. CDR1 SSHAT and CDR2 FNYEAQ come from the germline V gene (reference sequence). The chain's CDR3 is CASSLGLPGETQYF. The CDR3 bases are TGTGCTAGCAGCTTAGGCCTCCCAGGGGAGACCCAGTACTTC. Based on the CDR3 plus reference TRBV7-7 and TRBJ2-5, the full variable domain is GAGVSQSPRYKVTKRGQDVTLRCDPISSHATLYWYQQALGQGPEFLTYFNYEAQPDKSGLPSDRFSAERPEGSISTLTIQRTEQRDSAMYRCASSLGLPGETQYFGPGTRLLVL.

Only one count was recorded for this clone. Other DNA sequences in this sample translate to the same CDR3. The chain links TRBV4-3 to TRBJ2-6; D remains ambiguous. Germline CDR1 and CDR2: LGHNA and YSLEER. The length of the CDR3 is 16 residues. Trimming pared 0 bases from V and 1 base from J, leaving 7 bases between. The CDR3 is CASSQDLSSGANVLTF. The CDR3 bases are TGCGCCAGCAGCCAAGATTTGTCATCTGGGGCCAACGTCCTGACTTTC.

V is TRBV9 and J is TRBJ2-1, with D unresolved. The CDR3 has 17 amino acids. The germline gives CDR1 SGDLS, CDR2 YYNGEE. V lost 0 bases and J lost 0, with 13 bases in between. CDR3 sequence (DNA): TGTGCCAGCAGCGTAGATAGTGGGTACAGCTCCTACAATGAGCAGTTCTTC. It yields the protein CASSVDSGYSSYNEQFF.

The chain employs TRBV5-1 and TRBJ2-4; 8 nucleotides match TRBD1. Looked up from germline, CDR1 is SGHRS and CDR2 is YFSETQ. V gave up 4 bases and J gave up 4 bases; unmatched junction bases: 7. The CDR3 is 15 amino acids. CDR3 nucleotide sequence: TGCGCCAGCAGCGTCGCCGGGACAGGTAAAAACATTCAGTACTTC. Its protein is CASSVAGTGKNIQYF.

The V call is TRBV10-1, the J call TRBJ1-3; no firm D call. V shed 6 bases and J shed 0 bases, with 9 bases lying between them. The CDR3 extends over 14 amino acids. Germline V gene sequence: CDR1 WNHNN, CDR2 SYGVQD (reference sequence). The CDR3 DNA reads TGCGCCAGCAGACTCGATTTCTCTGGAAACACCATATATTTT. Residues: CASRLDFSGNTIYF.

This chain links TRBV19 with TRBJ2-3, with a weak D call TRBD2 (5 bases). This CDR3 contains 13 residues. Trimming removed 7 bases at V and 5 bases at J, with 13 bases between. Per germline, CDR1 LNHDA and CDR2 SQIVND (reference sequence). CDR3 DNA sequence: TGTGCCAGTACGAGGACTGCTAGAGATACGCAGTATTTT. Translation gives CASTRTARDTQYF.